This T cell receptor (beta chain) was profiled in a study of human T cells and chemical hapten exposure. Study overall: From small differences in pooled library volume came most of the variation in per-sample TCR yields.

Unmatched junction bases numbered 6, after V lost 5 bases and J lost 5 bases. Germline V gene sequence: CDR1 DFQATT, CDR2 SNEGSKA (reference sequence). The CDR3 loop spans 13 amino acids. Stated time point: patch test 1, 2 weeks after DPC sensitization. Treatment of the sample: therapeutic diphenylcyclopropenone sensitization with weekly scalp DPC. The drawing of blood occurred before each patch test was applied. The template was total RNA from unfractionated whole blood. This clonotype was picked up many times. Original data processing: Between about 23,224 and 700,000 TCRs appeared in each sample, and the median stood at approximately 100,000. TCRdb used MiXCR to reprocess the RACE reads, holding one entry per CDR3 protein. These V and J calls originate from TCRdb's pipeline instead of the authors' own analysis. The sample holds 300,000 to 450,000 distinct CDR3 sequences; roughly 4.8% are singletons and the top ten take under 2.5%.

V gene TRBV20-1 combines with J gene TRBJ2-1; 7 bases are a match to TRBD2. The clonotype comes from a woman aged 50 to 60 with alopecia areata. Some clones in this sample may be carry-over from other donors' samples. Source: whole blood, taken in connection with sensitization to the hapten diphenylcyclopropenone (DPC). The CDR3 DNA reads TGCAGTGCTGACGGACTAGATAACAATGAGCAGTTCTTC. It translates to CSADGLDNNEQFF.